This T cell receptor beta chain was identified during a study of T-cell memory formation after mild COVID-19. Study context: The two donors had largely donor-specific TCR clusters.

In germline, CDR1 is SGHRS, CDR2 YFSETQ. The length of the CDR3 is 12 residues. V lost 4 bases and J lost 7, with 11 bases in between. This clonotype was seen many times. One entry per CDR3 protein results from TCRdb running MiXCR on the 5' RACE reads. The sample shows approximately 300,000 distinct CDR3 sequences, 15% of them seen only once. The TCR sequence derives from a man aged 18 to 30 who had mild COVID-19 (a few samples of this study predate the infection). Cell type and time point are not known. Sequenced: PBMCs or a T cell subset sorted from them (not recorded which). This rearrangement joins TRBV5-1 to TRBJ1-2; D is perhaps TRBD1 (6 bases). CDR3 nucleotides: TGCGCCAGCAGCATACAGGGAGCTGGCTACACCTTC. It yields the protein CASSIQGAGYTF.